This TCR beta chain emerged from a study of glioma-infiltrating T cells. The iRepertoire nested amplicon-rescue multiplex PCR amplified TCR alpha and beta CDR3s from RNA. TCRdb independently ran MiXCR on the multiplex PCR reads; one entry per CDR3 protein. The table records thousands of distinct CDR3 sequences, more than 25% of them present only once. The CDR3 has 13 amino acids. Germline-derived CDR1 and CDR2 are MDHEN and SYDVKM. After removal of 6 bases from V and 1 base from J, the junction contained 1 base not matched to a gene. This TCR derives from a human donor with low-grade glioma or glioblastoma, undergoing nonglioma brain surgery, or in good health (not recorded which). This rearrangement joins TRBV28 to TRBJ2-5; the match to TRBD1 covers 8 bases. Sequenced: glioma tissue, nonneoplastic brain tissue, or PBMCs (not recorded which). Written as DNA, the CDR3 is TGTGCCAGCAGGACAGGGGTCCAAGAGACCCAGTACTTC. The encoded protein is CASRTGVQETQYF.